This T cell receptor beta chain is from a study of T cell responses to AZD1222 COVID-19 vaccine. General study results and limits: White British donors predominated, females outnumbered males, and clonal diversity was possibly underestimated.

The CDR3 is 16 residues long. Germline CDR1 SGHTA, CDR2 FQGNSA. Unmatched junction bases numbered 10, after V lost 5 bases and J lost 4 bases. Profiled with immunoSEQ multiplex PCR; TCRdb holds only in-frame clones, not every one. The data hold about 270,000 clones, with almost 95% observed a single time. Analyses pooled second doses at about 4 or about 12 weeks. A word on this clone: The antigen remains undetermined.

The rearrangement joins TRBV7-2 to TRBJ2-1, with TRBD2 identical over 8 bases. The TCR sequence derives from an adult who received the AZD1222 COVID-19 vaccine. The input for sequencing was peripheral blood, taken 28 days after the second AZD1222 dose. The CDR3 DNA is TGTGCCAGCAGCAGGGGGGGGCTAGCGGGTTACAATGAGCAGTTCTTC. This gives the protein CASSRGGLAGYNEQFF.